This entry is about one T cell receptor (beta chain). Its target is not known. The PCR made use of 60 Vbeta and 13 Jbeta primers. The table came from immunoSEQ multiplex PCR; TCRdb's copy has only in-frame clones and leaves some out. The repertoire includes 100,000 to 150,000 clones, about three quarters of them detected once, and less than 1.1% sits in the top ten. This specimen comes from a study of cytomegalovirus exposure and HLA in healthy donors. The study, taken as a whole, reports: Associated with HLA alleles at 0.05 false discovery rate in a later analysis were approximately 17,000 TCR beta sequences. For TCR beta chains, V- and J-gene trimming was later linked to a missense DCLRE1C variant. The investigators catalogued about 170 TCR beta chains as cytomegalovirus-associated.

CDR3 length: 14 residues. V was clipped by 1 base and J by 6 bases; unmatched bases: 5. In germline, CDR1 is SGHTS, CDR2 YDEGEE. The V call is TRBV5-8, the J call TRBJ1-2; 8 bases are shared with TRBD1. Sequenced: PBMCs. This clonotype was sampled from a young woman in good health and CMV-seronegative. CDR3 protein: CASSLYQGADGYTF. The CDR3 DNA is TGTGCCAGCAGCTTGTACCAGGGGGCGGATGGCTACACCTTC.